These T cell receptor beta chains were read from a single sample in a study of response to subunit inactivated influenza vaccine. TCRdb itself ran the RT-PCR reads through MiXCR, one entry per CDR3 protein. The top ten hold around 7.6% of the sample, which has 600,000 to 700,000 distinct CDR3 sequences, 12% to 15% seen once. The starting material was PBMCs from blood, obtained roughly 15 days before vaccination. The receptors originated from a man in his fifties or sixties who received an inactivated influenza vaccine. CDR3s include the opening cysteine and the closing phenylalanine or tryptophan. D genes are given only for firm matches. Only some rows state a clone size, as once, few, many or a class for expanded clones.

15	TRBV10-3	.	few	TRBJ2-3	TGTGCCATCAGTGATGGTACACTTAGCACAGATACGCAGTATTTT	CAISDGTLSTDTQYF
17	TRBV6-1	TRBD1	.	TRBJ1-2	TGTGCCAGCAGTCTCCGGGACAGGGGCAATGGAAACTATGGCTACACCTTC	CASSLRDRGNGNYGYTF
15	TRBV3-1	TRBD1	.	TRBJ2-7	TGTGCCAGCAGCCCCACAGGGGGCATGACCTACGAGCAGTACTTC	CASSPTGGMTYEQYF
11	TRBV6-2/TRBV6-3	.	.	TRBJ1-2	TGTGCCAGCAGGAGCGATTATGGCTACACCTTC	CASRSDYGYTF
16	TRBV4-2	TRBD1	.	TRBJ1-3	TGTGCCAGCAGCCAAGACCCGACAGGGTACGGAAACACCATATATTTT	CASSQDPTGYGNTIYF
15	TRBV7-8	TRBD1	.	TRBJ1-5	TGTGCCAGCAGCTTAGCCGACAGGGATCGTCAGCCCCAGCATTTT	CASSLADRDRQPQHF
14	TRBV12-3/TRBV12-4	.	.	TRBJ1-6	TGTGCCAGCAGTTTAGGCATAGATAATTCACCCCTCCACTTT	CASSLGIDNSPLHF
14	TRBV24-1	.	.	TRBJ2-5	TGTGCCACCAGTGATTCAGGCATCCAAGAGACCCAGTACTTC	CATSDSGIQETQYF
16	TRBV6-4	.	.	TRBJ2-3	TGTGCCAGCAGGGATTCTAGCATCAGGGGCACAGATACGCAGTATTTT	CASRDSSIRGTDTQYF
17	TRBV6-5	.	few	TRBJ2-6	TGTGCCAGCAGTTCGACAGCCAGAGCCTCTGGGGCCAACGTCCTGACTTTC	CASSSTARASGANVLTF
18	TRBV4-3	TRBD2	many	TRBJ2-1	TGCGCCAGCAGCCAAGATCCCTTTCCTAGCGGGAGGGCCGGTGAGCAGTTCTTC	CASSQDPFPSGRAGEQFF
17	TRBV6-5	TRBD1	few	TRBJ2-1	TGTGCCAGCAGTTACTTCAGGACAGGGAGCTCCTACAATGAGCAGTTCTTC	CASSYFRTGSSYNEQFF
15	TRBV24-1	TRBD1	.	TRBJ2-7	TGTGCCACCAGTGATCCCGGGACAGGGCTCAACGAGCAGTACTTC	CATSDPGTGLNEQYF
15	TRBV2	.	few	TRBJ1-2	TGTGCCAGCAGTGAAGGTTCCAGGGGCGGTGGTGGCTACACCTTC	CASSEGSRGGGGYTF
14	TRBV12-3/TRBV12-4	.	few	TRBJ1-2	TGTGCCAGCACCCCGACCCCGGGCCTGGACGGCTACACCTTC	CASTPTPGLDGYTF
13	TRBV4-3	.	.	TRBJ1-1	TGCGCCAGCAGCCAAGGTCGGGGGTTTGAAGCTTTCTTT	CASSQGRGFEAFF
17	TRBV7-8	.	few	TRBJ2-1	TGTGCCAGCAGCTTATTCTGGGGACCTTCTAAACTCAATGAGCAGTTCTTC	CASSLFWGPSKLNEQFF
14	TRBV10-3	TRBD1	few	TRBJ2-5	TGTGCCATCAGTCCCCTAGGACAGGGAGAGACCCAGTACTTC	CAISPLGQGETQYF
16	TRBV4-3	.	.	TRBJ2-2	TGCGCCAGCAGCCTCTCGACTAGTGGGGGGCTCGGGGAGCTGTTTTTT	CASSLSTSGGLGELFF
16	TRBV20-1	TRBD2	.	TRBJ2-7	TGCAGTGCTAGAGGCTATGTCTCTAGCGGGAGTTACGAGCAGTACTTC	CSARGYVSSGSYEQYF
14	TRBV20-1	.	.	TRBJ2-5	TGCAGTGCTAGTCTGGGGGGGGCCCAAGAGACCCAGTACTTC	CSASLGGAQETQYF
16	TRBV6-1	TRBD2	few	TRBJ2-3	TGTGCCAGCAGTCCCATCAGCGGGAGGCACACAGATACGCAGTATTTT	CASSPISGRHTDTQYF
15	TRBV6-2/TRBV6-3	.	.	TRBJ2-5	TGTGCCAGCATCGACGCGGGCAGGGTCGAGGAGACCCAGTACTTC	CASIDAGRVEETQYF
15	TRBV3-1	TRBD2	.	TRBJ2-5	TGTGCCAGCAGCCATCTAGCGGGAGGATTAGAGACCCAGTACTTC	CASSHLAGGLETQYF
16	TRBV19	.	.	TRBJ2-7	TGTGCCAGTAGTATATCGGGGGCCAGTGTATCCTACGAGCAGTACTTC	CASSISGASVSYEQYF
18	TRBV28	.	.	TRBJ2-3	TGTGCCAGCAGTTTATTTGCGGGACACCCTAAATTCACAGATACGCAGTATTTT	CASSLFAGHPKFTDTQYF
12	TRBV6-2/TRBV6-3	.	.	TRBJ2-1	TGTGCCAGCAGCCCCTTCGACAATGAGCAGTTCTTC	CASSPFDNEQFF
13	TRBV2	TRBD1	.	TRBJ1-2	TGTGCCAGCAGTGTCCGACAGGGGAATGGCTACACCTTC	CASSVRQGNGYTF
16	TRBV24-1	TRBD1	few	TRBJ2-5	TGTGCCACCAGTGAACCAGGACAGGGCACCGGGGAGACCCAGTACTTC	CATSEPGQGTGETQYF
15	TRBV5-1	TRBD1	.	TRBJ1-4	TGCGCCAGCAGCTTTAGGGGGCGGTCGGATGAAAAACTGTTTTTT	CASSFRGRSDEKLFF
14	TRBV14	.	few	TRBJ2-5	TGTGCCAGCAGCCCGCGGTTGTACCAAGAGACCCAGTACTTC	CASSPRLYQETQYF
16	TRBV7-9	.	.	TRBJ2-2	TGTGCCAGCAGCTTAGGCTCAGGGTGGAACACCGGGGAGCTGTTTTTT	CASSLGSGWNTGELFF
15	TRBV20-1	.	once	TRBJ2-7	TGCAGTGCTAGAGGGACAGCCACCAACTTCTACGAGCAGTACTTC	CSARGTATNFYEQYF
15	TRBV29-1	.	few	TRBJ1-3	TGCAGCGTTGAAGGGACAGCCAGTGCTGGAAACACCATATATTTT	CSVEGTASAGNTIYF
16	TRBV7-2	TRBD2	few	TRBJ2-1	TGTGCCAGCAGCTCCCAACTAGCGGGAGGGAACAATGAGCAGTTCTTC	CASSSQLAGGNNEQFF
12	TRBV3-1	.	.	TRBJ1-4	TGTGCCAGCAGCCGATCAAGGGAAAAACTGTTTTTT	CASSRSREKLFF
13	TRBV20-1	.	many	TRBJ1-5	TGCAGTGCTAGGGCGGATAGCAATCAGCCCCAGCATTTT	CSARADSNQPQHF
18	TRBV5-1	.	few	TRBJ2-6	TGCGCCAGCAGCCCGGAGGGACATCTTCCGTCTGGGGCCAACGTCCTGACTTTC	CASSPEGHLPSGANVLTF
17	TRBV6-5	TRBD1	many	TRBJ2-1	TGTGCCAGCAGTTACTCGATCGGGACAGGAACCTACAATGAGCAGTTCTTC	CASSYSIGTGTYNEQFF
16	TRBV30	TRBD1	.	TRBJ1-2	TGTGCCTGGAGTGGATGGAACAGGGGGCTTGACTATGGCTACACCTTC	CAWSGWNRGLDYGYTF
13	TRBV20-1	.	.	TRBJ1-1	TGCAGTGCTAGTGGGGGGGCTAACACTGAAGCTTTCTTT	CSASGGANTEAFF
17	TRBV28	.	.	TRBJ2-1	TGTGCCAGCAGTTTAGGTGGGGGGGCGCTGGACTACAATGAGCAGTTCTTC	CASSLGGGALDYNEQFF
13	TRBV10-3	.	.	TRBJ2-5	TGTGCCATCAGTGAGGGGAGGTTAGAGACCCAGTACTTC	CAISEGRLETQYF
15	TRBV28	.	.	TRBJ2-7	TGTGCCAGTAGTAAACAAAGGAGGGCTCTTTACGAGCAGTACTTC	CASSKQRRALYEQYF
12	TRBV11-2	.	.	TRBJ2-1	TGTGCCAGCAGCTCCTCCTATGATGAGCAGTTCTTC	CASSSSYDEQFF
13	TRBV6-6	.	many	TRBJ2-3	TGTGCCAGCAGTTACCTCCAGGGGGATACGCAGTATTTT	CASSYLQGDTQYF